The present T cell receptor beta chain was sequenced within a study of early T cells in non-severe SARS-CoV-2 infection. The study's findings and limits: VDJdb-based matching was biased toward anti-spike CD8 responses and missed private and CD4 specificities.

Per germline, CDR1 MDHEN and CDR2 SYDVKM. The CDR3 loop spans 15 amino acids. V was shortened by 7 bases and J by 2 bases, with 17 bases between the two germline ends. This clonotype was picked up a small number of times. Its antigen remains unidentified. TCRdb analysed the 5' RACE reads with MiXCR anew, one entry per CDR3 protein. The sample shows 85,000 to 95,000 distinct CDR3 sequences, 16% of them seen only once. The chain is built from TRBV28 and TRBJ1-1; TRBD1 is a possible D gene (5 bases). This clonotype was sampled from an adult who was a healthcare worker with PCR-confirmed SARS-CoV-2 infection or an uninfected control (not recorded which). This material consisted of whole blood, taken at baseline. For the CDR3, the DNA is TGTGCCAGCAACACTCTCCGGGACGTAAACACTGAAGCTTTCTTT. Translating it yields CASNTLRDVNTEAFF.